This is a list of T cell receptor beta chains from one sample in a study of blood T cell repertoires in COVID-19. TCRdb keeps only in-frame clones here, not all; method: immunoSEQ multiplex PCR. Altogether hundreds of thousands of clones are present, about 85% being singletons, with the ten largest covering roughly 8%. The sample comprised peripheral blood. These receptors were taken from a woman of 80 years or more with acute or convalescent COVID-19. CDR3s leave out the opening cysteine and the closing phenylalanine or tryptophan. The D gene is left open where the match is weak.

d_call: TRBD2; v_call: TRBV5-4; cdr3_length: 13; cdr3_aa: ASSPTSGGQNEQF
d_call: NA; v_call: TRBV6-1; cdr3_length: 18; cdr3_aa: ASSETSTGLVGSGANVLT
d_call: TRBD1; v_call: TRBV4-1; cdr3_length: 12; cdr3_aa: ASSPSTGAYEQY
d_call: TRBD1; v_call: TRBV30; cdr3_length: 12; cdr3_aa: AWDDRGGNEKLF
d_call: NA; v_call: TRBV5-4; cdr3_length: 12; cdr3_aa: ASVLRGSSYGYT
d_call: TRBD1; v_call: TRBV11-2; cdr3_length: 11; cdr3_aa: ASSGTGFYGYT
d_call: TRBD1; v_call: TRBV4-2; cdr3_length: 12; cdr3_aa: ASSRADRGYGYT
d_call: NA; v_call: TRBV18; cdr3_length: 14; cdr3_aa: ASSPLGTQGNSPLH
d_call: NA; v_call: TRBV9; cdr3_length: 15; cdr3_aa: ASSVLGTPARVDTQY
d_call: NA; v_call: TRBV18; cdr3_length: 12; cdr3_aa: ASSRDSMNTEAF
d_call: NA; v_call: TRBV11-2; cdr3_length: 10; cdr3_aa: ASSGGAGTQY
d_call: NA; v_call: TRBV7-8; cdr3_length: 11; cdr3_aa: ASSLAPIHTQY
d_call: NA; v_call: TRBV4-1; cdr3_length: 13; cdr3_aa: ASSQGGRRDTEAF
d_call: TRBD2; v_call: TRBV2; cdr3_length: 14; cdr3_aa: ASSRRGVEGANVLT
d_call: TRBD1; v_call: TRBV27; cdr3_length: 12; cdr3_aa: ASSFTGGYTEAF
d_call: NA; v_call: TRBV3-1/TRBV3-2; cdr3_length: 15; cdr3_aa: ASTPVATPDRLSPLH
d_call: NA; v_call: TRBV5-1; cdr3_length: 10; cdr3_aa: ASSLEQNGYT
d_call: TRBD1; v_call: TRBV5-1; cdr3_length: 12; cdr3_aa: ASMTGRGNTEAF
d_call: NA; v_call: TRBV18; cdr3_length: 10; cdr3_aa: ASSAGTDTQY
d_call: NA; v_call: TRBV21-1; cdr3_length: 13; cdr3_aa: ASSKEGANTGELF
d_call: TRBD2; v_call: TRBV30; cdr3_length: 12; cdr3_aa: AWRLAGAPNVLT
d_call: NA; v_call: TRBV7-8; cdr3_length: 12; cdr3_aa: ASSLSDRDYGYT
d_call: NA; v_call: TRBV19; cdr3_length: 15; cdr3_aa: ASSIPSGGLEGTEAF
d_call: TRBD2; v_call: TRBV7-2; cdr3_length: 13; cdr3_aa: ASSPRGGGTGELF
d_call: TRBD2; v_call: TRBV4-2; cdr3_length: 13; cdr3_aa: ASSSQGLAGDEQF
d_call: NA; v_call: TRBV3-1/TRBV3-2; cdr3_length: 14; cdr3_aa: ASSQAGAESSYEQY
d_call: TRBD2; v_call: TRBV10-3; cdr3_length: 13; cdr3_aa: AISESSSGRGEQF
d_call: TRBD2; v_call: TRBV5-1; cdr3_length: 13; cdr3_aa: ASSRTSGNTDTQY
d_call: NA; v_call: TRBV11-2; cdr3_length: 10; cdr3_aa: ASSFSDTEAF
d_call: NA; v_call: TRBV5-6; cdr3_length: 13; cdr3_aa: ASSFSSHSGNTIY
d_call: NA; v_call: TRBV29-1; cdr3_length: 11; cdr3_aa: SVEAQDSYEQY
d_call: TRBD2; v_call: TRBV6-6; cdr3_length: 13; cdr3_aa: ASSKTSGRGNEQF
d_call: TRBD1; v_call: TRBV5-1; cdr3_length: 10; cdr3_aa: ASSFGDSRQF
d_call: NA; v_call: TRBV10-2; cdr3_length: 10; cdr3_aa: ASSEARDEAF
d_call: TRBD1; v_call: TRBV5-1; cdr3_length: 13; cdr3_aa: ASSLEGQGPDTQY
d_call: TRBD1; v_call: TRBV27; cdr3_length: 11; cdr3_aa: ASRRQGNEKLF
d_call: NA; v_call: TRBV7-2; cdr3_length: 13; cdr3_aa: ASSLTRGGDYGYT
d_call: NA; v_call: TRBV6-5; cdr3_length: 12; cdr3_aa: ASSYATENSPLH
d_call: NA; v_call: TRBV6-5; cdr3_length: 13; cdr3_aa: ASSYGGADNYGYT
d_call: NA; v_call: TRBV6-5; cdr3_length: 13; cdr3_aa: ASSYGPTGANVLT
d_call: NA; v_call: TRBV7-8; cdr3_length: 11; cdr3_aa: ASSPGRNYGYT
d_call: NA; v_call: TRBV10-1; cdr3_length: 13; cdr3_aa: ASSESRSSLAEQY
d_call: TRBD1; v_call: TRBV3-1/TRBV3-2; cdr3_length: 10; cdr3_aa: ASSHEQGKQY
d_call: TRBD1; v_call: TRBV27; cdr3_length: 12; cdr3_aa: ASSFGQGGQPQH
d_call: NA; v_call: TRBV5-1; cdr3_length: 13; cdr3_aa: ASSLGVVGQGAPR
d_call: TRBD2; v_call: TRBV3-1/TRBV3-2; cdr3_length: 13; cdr3_aa: ASSQGRTSHREQY
d_call: NA; v_call: TRBV18; cdr3_length: 14; cdr3_aa: ASSHNNPQGIHEQY
d_call: TRBD1; v_call: TRBV10-3; cdr3_length: 16; cdr3_aa: AITDRLWDSASNYGYT
d_call: NA; v_call: TRBV6-5; cdr3_length: 12; cdr3_aa: ASSTQRQIYEQY
d_call: NA; v_call: TRBV6-5; cdr3_length: 13; cdr3_aa: ASSYSKEGATEAF
d_call: NA; v_call: TRBV6-1; cdr3_length: 11; cdr3_aa: ASSGAQGLEQY
d_call: TRBD2; v_call: TRBV6-6; cdr3_length: 15; cdr3_aa: ASSPLSAGMAYNEQF
d_call: TRBD1; v_call: TRBV11-2; cdr3_length: 11; cdr3_aa: ASGTADTGELF
d_call: NA; v_call: TRBV5-4; cdr3_length: 14; cdr3_aa: ASSLGGNRVSEKLF
d_call: TRBD1; v_call: TRBV5-1; cdr3_length: 14; cdr3_aa: ASSAGTGRGNEKLF
d_call: NA; v_call: TRBV28; cdr3_length: 11; cdr3_aa: ASSRRLGGGYT
d_call: NA; v_call: TRBV5-6; cdr3_length: 12; cdr3_aa: ASSTGQLQETQY
d_call: TRBD2; v_call: TRBV3-1/TRBV3-2; cdr3_length: 16; cdr3_aa: ASSRPGPRGGATDTQY
d_call: TRBD1; v_call: TRBV27; cdr3_length: 13; cdr3_aa: ASSVNRDRGHEQY
d_call: TRBD2; v_call: TRBV7-3; cdr3_length: 14; cdr3_aa: ASSLVRLADTGELF